The rows below give T cell receptor beta chains drawn from one sample of a study of cytomegalovirus exposure and HLA in healthy donors. Clones were read by immunoSEQ multiplex PCR, and TCRdb kept only the in-frame ones, dropping some. The table records 200,000 or so clones, around 73% of them present only once. Sequenced material: PBMCs. Receptors were obtained from a woman younger than 45 in good health and CMV-seropositive. CDR3s include the opening cysteine and the closing phenylalanine or tryptophan. The D gene is left open where the match is weak. Size is omitted from some rows. Given values are once, few, many or a class for expanded clones.

cdr3_length j_call d_call v_call clone_size cdr3_aa cdr3_nt
13 TRBJ1-6 . TRBV10-3 . CATVRGNNSPLHF TGTGCCACCGTGAGGGGGAATAATTCACCCCTCCACTTT
13 TRBJ2-7 . TRBV6-6 . CASSFSGAYEQYF TGTGCCAGCAGTTTCTCCGGGGCCTACGAGCAGTACTTC
17 TRBJ1-2 . TRBV19 . CASSIGLVGERLYGYTF TGTGCCAGTAGTATCGGCTTAGTCGGGGAAAGGTTATATGGCTACACCTTC
15 TRBJ2-1 . TRBV11-2 . CASSLNRVIKNEQFF TGTGCCAGCAGCTTAAACAGGGTTATAAAAAATGAGCAGTTCTTC
15 TRBJ2-3 TRBD1 TRBV6-4 few CASSDSTQGTDTQYF TGTGCCAGCAGTGACTCGACACAGGGGACAGATACGCAGTATTTT
14 TRBJ2-7 TRBD2 TRBV2 . CASSSSGRSQEQYF TGTGCCAGCAGCTCCAGCGGGAGGAGTCAAGAGCAGTACTTC
17 TRBJ2-3 TRBD1 TRBV18 . CASSPHLQGESTDTQYF TGTGCCAGCTCACCACACCTACAGGGGGAAAGCACAGATACGCAGTATTTT
16 TRBJ2-2 TRBD2 TRBV9 once CASSQNSGGDVGELFF TGTGCCAGCAGCCAAAACAGCGGGGGGGACGTCGGGGAGCTGTTTTTT
16 TRBJ2-2 . TRBV7-3 few CASSPGGAPNTGELFF TGTGCCAGCAGCCCGGGCGGGGCTCCGAACACCGGGGAGCTGTTTTTT
15 TRBJ2-1 . TRBV12-5 . CASGLTVSSYNEQFF TGTGCTAGTGGTTTAACAGTTAGCTCCTACAATGAGCAGTTCTTC
12 TRBJ2-7 . TRBV27 . CASPGKTYEQYF TGTGCCAGCCCGGGGAAAACCTACGAGCAGTACTTC
19 TRBJ2-6 TRBD2 TRBV28 few CASSPTRTSKYAGANVLTF TGTGCCAGCAGCCCCACCCGGACTAGTAAGTACGCTGGGGCCAACGTCCTGACTTTC
13 TRBJ1-2 TRBD1 TRBV5-5 . CASSPGGRYGYTF TGTGCCAGCAGCCCAGGGGGTCGCTATGGCTACACCTTC
14 TRBJ1-1 . TRBV28 . CASRDTGSHTEAFF TGTGCCAGCAGAGATACAGGGTCTCACACTGAAGCTTTCTTT
15 TRBJ2-7 TRBD1 TRBV5-6 . CASSLGQVSSYEQYF TGTGCCAGCAGCCTGGGACAGGTGAGCTCCTACGAGCAGTACTTC
14 TRBJ1-1 . TRBV7-9 . CASSTWTENTEAFF TGTGCCAGCAGCACCTGGACAGAGAACACTGAAGCTTTCTTT
16 TRBJ2-1 TRBD2 TRBV4-3 . CVSSRVAGGLYNEQFF TGCGTCAGCAGCCGCGTGGCGGGAGGGCTGTACAATGAGCAGTTCTTC
14 TRBJ2-2 . TRBV30 . CAWSVGSKTGELFF TGTGCCTGGAGTGTAGGTAGCAAAACCGGGGAGCTGTTTTTT
14 TRBJ2-7 . TRBV6-5 . CASSYSAGAIQQYF TGTGCCAGCAGTTACTCCGCAGGGGCAATCCAGCAGTACTTC
12 TRBJ2-7 . TRBV11-2 . CASSFGSYEQYF TGTGCCAGCAGCTTTGGTAGTTACGAGCAGTACTTC
15 TRBJ1-3 . TRBV30 . CAWSVVRVSGNTIYF TGTGCCTGGAGTGTAGTCCGGGTCTCTGGAAACACCATATATTTT
15 TRBJ1-5 . TRBV5-6 once CASSRRGVSNQPQHF TGTGCCAGCAGCCGACGGGGAGTTAGCAATCAGCCCCAGCATTTT
15 TRBJ2-2 TRBD2 TRBV19 once CASRISGVNTGELFF TGTGCCAGTAGGATTAGCGGGGTGAACACCGGGGAGCTGTTTTTT
13 TRBJ2-7 . TRBV29-1 few CSVYGTHTYEQYF TGCAGCGTTTATGGGACACACACCTACGAGCAGTACTTC
15 TRBJ1-1 TRBD1 TRBV9 . CASSVSPGGDTEAFF TGTGCCAGCAGCGTATCGCCAGGGGGAGACACTGAAGCTTTCTTT
17 TRBJ2-7 . TRBV15 . CATSRDQSSVTHSEQYF TGTGCCACCAGCAGAGATCAATCTTCCGTGACTCATAGCGAGCAGTACTTC
15 TRBJ1-4 . TRBV7-9 . CASSLADGFNEKLFF TGTGCCAGCAGCTTAGCTGACGGGTTTAATGAAAAACTGTTTTTT
15 TRBJ2-1 TRBD2 TRBV6-5 . CASSYGLAGIDEQFF TGTGCCAGCAGTTACGGACTAGCGGGAATCGATGAGCAGTTCTTC
15 TRBJ1-6 TRBD1 TRBV9 once CASSARQGKGSPLHF TGTGCCAGCAGCGCCCGACAGGGGAAGGGTTCACCCCTCCACTTT
11 TRBJ1-6 . TRBV11-3 once CASTRDSPLHF TGTGCCAGCACCCGAGATTCACCCCTCCACTTT
13 TRBJ1-1 . TRBV7-2 . CASSLLRATEAFF TGTGCCAGCAGCTTACTGAGGGCCACTGAAGCTTTCTTT
17 TRBJ2-1 TRBD2 TRBV4-2 . CASSQDVVWTSGNEQFF TGTGCCAGCAGCCAAGATGTCGTGTGGACTAGCGGGAATGAGCAGTTCTTC
11 TRBJ1-1 . TRBV20-1 once CSAKGLAEAFF TGCAGTGCTAAGGGGTTGGCTGAAGCTTTCTTT
13 TRBJ1-2 TRBD1 TRBV6-5 few CASRDTGGDGYTF TGTGCCAGCAGAGACACAGGGGGCGATGGCTACACCTTC
13 TRBJ1-1 TRBD1 TRBV30 once CAWGTGINTEAFF TGTGCCTGGGGGACAGGAATTAACACTGAAGCTTTCTTT
12 TRBJ1-1 . TRBV7-2 . CASRNIQGQAFF TGTGCCAGCAGAAATATACAGGGCCAAGCTTTCTTT
15 TRBJ1-2 . TRBV30 . CAWSVLQGRDYGYTF TGTGCCTGGAGTGTTTTACAGGGAAGGGACTATGGCTACACCTTC
20 TRBJ2-5 TRBD2 TRBV19 . CASSTNPGTSGVRGKETQYF TGTGCCAGTAGTACCAACCCCGGGACTAGCGGGGTAAGAGGTAAAGAGACCCAGTACTTC
16 TRBJ2-1 TRBD2 TRBV5-1 . CASSLDPSGGYNEQFF TGCGCCAGCAGCTTGGATCCCAGCGGGGGGTACAATGAGCAGTTCTTC
15 TRBJ1-4 TRBD1 TRBV4-3 once CASSPGQPGGEKLFF TGCGCCAGCAGCCCGGGACAGCCAGGTGGAGAAAAACTGTTTTTT
15 TRBJ1-4 . TRBV30 . CAWSTSGLINEKLFF TGTGCCTGGAGTACCTCGGGACTTATCAATGAAAAACTGTTTTTT
14 TRBJ2-2 . TRBV6-5 . CASRFLSGAGELFF TGTGCCAGCAGGTTTCTTAGCGGCGCCGGGGAGCTGTTTTTT
15 TRBJ1-2 TRBD1 TRBV7-2 few CASSEQQGSHYGYTF TGTGCCAGCAGCGAACAACAGGGGAGTCACTATGGCTACACCTTC
16 TRBJ1-5 . TRBV19 . CASSTLGAGEGQPQHF TGTGCCAGTAGTACCCTTGGGGCAGGGGAAGGTCAGCCCCAGCATTTT
16 TRBJ2-1 TRBD2 TRBV13 few CASSSAGGPVRGEQFF TGTGCCAGCAGCTCAGCGGGAGGGCCAGTTCGAGGTGAGCAGTTCTTC
13 TRBJ2-3 . TRBV7-7 . CASSLGGTDTQYF TGTGCTAGCAGCTTAGGAGGCACAGATACGCAGTATTTT
17 TRBJ1-5 . TRBV7-2 . CASSSPPGRGGAQPQHF TGTGCCAGCAGCTCCCCCCCCGGTCGGGGGGGGGCTCAGCCCCAGCATTTT
13 TRBJ1-1 TRBD1 TRBV30 . CAWSRDSGTEAFF TGTGCCTGGAGTAGGGACAGTGGCACTGAAGCTTTCTTT
14 TRBJ2-7 . TRBV5-1 . CASSLVGGSYEQYF TGCGCCAGCAGCTTGGTTGGGGGCTCCTACGAGCAGTACTTC
15 TRBJ2-3 . TRBV9 . CASSVGASPTDTQYF TGTGCCAGCAGCGTAGGCGCCTCCCCCACAGATACGCAGTATTTT
13 TRBJ1-2 . TRBV13 . CASSSQGDYGYTF TGTGCCAGCAGCTCCCAAGGGGACTATGGCTACACCTTC
16 TRBJ2-7 . TRBV6-6 . CASSYLPTGLTAEQYF TGTGCCAGCAGTTACTTACCTACGGGACTTACTGCCGAGCAGTACTTC
17 TRBJ1-5 . TRBV4-1 . CASSQGSRGGRGQPQHF TGCGCCAGCAGCCAAGGATCTAGGGGTGGTAGAGGTCAGCCCCAGCATTTT
13 TRBJ2-3 TRBD2 TRBV5-1 . CASSPAGGDTQYF TGCGCCAGCTCACCGGCGGGGGGAGATACGCAGTATTTT
14 TRBJ1-3 TRBD1 TRBV18 . CASSPTGVGNTIYF TGTGCCAGCTCGCCTACAGGGGTCGGGAACACCATATATTTT
13 TRBJ2-7 TRBD2 TRBV4-1 . CASSHLGLAEQYF TGCGCCAGCAGCCATCTTGGACTAGCCGAGCAGTACTTC
15 TRBJ2-3 TRBD2 TRBV7-2 . CASSSSGRRADTQYF TGTGCCAGCAGCTCCAGCGGGAGGAGAGCGGATACGCAGTATTTT
17 TRBJ2-4 TRBD2 TRBV30 . CAWNWGASGGFKNIQYF TGTGCCTGGAACTGGGGGGCTAGCGGGGGATTTAAAAACATTCAGTACTTC
12 TRBJ2-1 TRBD2 TRBV27 . CASSLTSGSRFF TGTGCCAGCAGTTTGACTAGCGGGAGTCGGTTCTTC
14 TRBJ1-1 . TRBV7-3 . CASNSGGAYAEAFF TGTGCCAGCAACTCGGGGGGGGCTTATGCTGAAGCTTTCTTT